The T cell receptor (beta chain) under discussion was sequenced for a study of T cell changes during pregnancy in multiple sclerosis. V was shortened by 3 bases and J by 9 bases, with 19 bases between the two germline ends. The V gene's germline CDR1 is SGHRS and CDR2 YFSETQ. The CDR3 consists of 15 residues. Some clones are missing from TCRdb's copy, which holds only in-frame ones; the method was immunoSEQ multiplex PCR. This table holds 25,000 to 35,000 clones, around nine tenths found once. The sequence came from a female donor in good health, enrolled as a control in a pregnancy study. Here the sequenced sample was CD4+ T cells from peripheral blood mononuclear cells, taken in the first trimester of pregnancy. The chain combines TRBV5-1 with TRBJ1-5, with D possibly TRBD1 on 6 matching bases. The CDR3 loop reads CASSSTGGAYSPQHF. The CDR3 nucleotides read TGCGCCAGCAGCTCGACCGGGGGGGCTTACTCGCCCCAGCATTTT.